This TCR beta chain appears in the sequencing data of a study of blood T cell repertoires in COVID-19. Germline V lookup: CDR1 SGHNT, CDR2 YYREEE (reference sequence). The J segment lost 1 base and the V segment lost 0 bases, leaving 2 bases of the junction unmatched. This CDR3 has 16 amino acids. In the original analysis: Nucleated cell counts were estimated from reference gene primer amplification. Using immunoSEQ multiplex PCR, the repertoire was profiled, and TCRdb retains in-frame clones only, with some absent. V, J and clone size derive from that table, while D and trimming were established from the DNA sequence. Among more than 25,000 clones listed, roughly 90% were seen once.

The chain joins TRBV5-4 to TRBJ2-3; 10 bases are shared with TRBD2. The TCR was taken from a human donor in a cohort sampled during active COVID-19. The sample consisted of peripheral blood. CDR3 sequence reads: CASSLVGTSGTDTQYF. Here the CDR3 DNA reads TGTGCCAGCAGCTTGGTCGGGACTAGCGGCACAGATACGCAGTATTTT.